Each of the 27 T cell receptor beta chains below was sequenced from the same sample in a study of OX40 agonist ivuxolimab in advanced cancers. The method was immunoSEQ multiplex PCR; TCRdb's version includes in-frame clones alone and lacks a portion of them. The table shows about 13,000 clones, with around four fifths occurring only once. The specimen was CD4+ or CD8+ T cells sorted from blood, collected in a trial of the OX40 agonist ivuxolimab. The receptors were gathered from an adult with an advanced solid tumor such as melanoma, head and neck, liver or kidney cancer.

The chain carries TRBV5-1 and TRBJ2-1; D unresolved. In germline, CDR1 is SGHRS, CDR2 YFSETQ. The CDR3 consists of 13 residues. Trimming stripped 5 bases from V and 3 bases from J, with 9 bases between. The DNA of the CDR3 is TGCGCCAGCAGGGAAAGTTTCTACAATGAGCAGTTCTTC. Its protein product is CASRESFYNEQFF.

This chain joins TRBV7-6 and TRBJ1-2; D call uncertain. This CDR3 has 13 residues. Germline lookup yields CDR1 SGHVS and CDR2 FNYEAQ. With 1 base removed from V and 7 bases from J, the gap between germline ends came to 10 bases. The CDR3 sequence: CASSLEIRGGYTF. The CDR3 DNA sequence: TGTGCCAGCAGCTTAGAAATCCGGGGTGGCTACACCTTC.

This clone was seen only once. The chain recombines TRBV6-1 with TRBJ1-2, with a weak D call TRBD1 (5 bases). V lost 7 bases and J lost 8, with 17 bases in between. This CDR3 is 13 amino acids long. CDR1 and CDR2 (germline): MNHNS, SASEGT. CDR3 amino acids: CASILGEADGYTF. The CDR3 DNA follows: TGTGCCAGCATCCTGGGGGAGGCGGACGGCTACACCTTC.

The rearrangement uses TRBV13 and TRBJ1-2, with D maybe TRBD1 (6 bases). The CDR3 has 15 amino acids. V lost 5 bases, J lost 8 bases, and 21 bases lay in between. Germline V lookup: CDR1 PRHDT, CDR2 FYEKMQ (reference sequence). The CDR3 sequence: CASSLTPDRISGYTF. CDR3 nucleotides: TGTGCCAGCAGCCTTACACCCGACAGGATATCGGGCTACACCTTC.

The chain carries TRBV11-3 and TRBJ2-5; a weak D match, TRBD1 (6 bases). CDR3 length equals 13 residues. Per the germline V gene, CDR1 is SGHNT and CDR2 is YENEEA. The germline V and J ends were trimmed by 5 bases and 3 bases, with 10 bases remaining between them. The CDR3 spells CASSLRGEETQYF. CDR3 in DNA: TGTGCCAGCAGCCTCAGGGGAGAAGAGACCCAGTACTTC.

The genes are TRBV27 and TRBJ2-3; 7 positions agree with TRBD2. This CDR3 has 15 amino acids. Trimming at V came to 3 bases and at J to 4 bases, leaving 7 bases not matched to a gene. Germline lookup yields CDR1 MNHEY and CDR2 SMNVEV (reference sequence). The CDR3 sequence is CASSFNSRGADTQYF. The CDR3 DNA reads TGTGCCAGCAGTTTTAATAGCCGGGGGGCAGATACGCAGTATTTT.

The chain has TRBV6-5 and TRBJ2-7; D might be TRBD1 (6 bases). V was trimmed by 5 bases and J by 1 base, leaving 9 bases between them. This CDR3 is built from 13 residues. Germline values: CDR1 MNHEY, CDR2 SVGAGI. This chain's CDR3 is CASSPDRSYEQYF. The CDR3 DNA sequence: TGTGCCAGCAGTCCCGACAGGTCCTACGAGCAGTACTTC.

This clone was picked up a small number of times. J is TRBJ2-3 and V is TRBV28; the D gene is possibly TRBD1 (6 bases). V was shortened by 6 bases and J by 1 base, with 14 bases between the two germline ends. The CDR3 runs to 15 residues. Germline CDR1 MDHEN, CDR2 SYDVKM. The CDR3 sequence: CASSPTGKGTDTQYF. The CDR3 region has the DNA TGTGCCAGCAGCCCTACAGGGAAAGGCACAGATACGCAGTATTTT.

The chain combines TRBV4-3 with TRBJ2-7; D is undetermined. Trimming took 0 bases from V and 2 from J, leaving 11 bases between them. Per the germline V gene, CDR1 is LGHNA and CDR2 is YSLEER. CDR3 length: 15 amino acids. The DNA of the CDR3 is TGCGCCAGCAGCCAAGAGGCCAGATCCGCCTACGAGCAGTACTTC. This sequence encodes CASSQEARSAYEQYF.

The rearrangement joins TRBV5-6 to TRBJ1-1; D perhaps matches TRBD1 (5 bases). This CDR3 is 13 amino acids long. The V gene's germline CDR1 is SGHDT and CDR2 YYEEEE. Trimming removed 1 base at V and 7 bases at J, with 11 bases between. The CDR3 nucleotides read TGTGCCAGCAGCTTGACCAGACAGCATGAAGCTTTCTTT. This sequence encodes CASSLTRQHEAFF. Variable domain in full (rest from reference TRBV5-6 and TRBJ1-1): DAGVTQSPTHLIKTRGQQVTLRCSPKSGHDTVSWYQQALGQGPQFIFQYYEEEERQRGNFPDRFSGHQFPNYSSELNVNALLLGDSALYLCASSLTRQHEAFFGQGTRLTVV.

The chain combines TRBV18 with TRBJ2-3, with 9 bases fitting TRBD2. CDR3 size: 18 residues. The J segment lost 4 bases and the V segment lost 3 bases, leaving 14 bases of the junction unmatched. CDR1 KGHSH and CDR2 LQKENI come from the germline V gene. The CDR3 nucleotides are TGTGCCAGCTCACCCCCGGGGACTAGCCCGCCTCGGGCAGATACGCAGTATTTT. This codes for CASSPPGTSPPRADTQYF.

V gene TRBV13 combines with J gene TRBJ2-5; D call uncertain. V was trimmed by 0 bases and J by 8 bases, leaving 4 bases between them. The CDR3 spans 11 residues. CDR1 and CDR2 from the germline V gene are PRHDT and FYEKMQ (reference sequence). CDR3 amino acids: CASSLGVTQYF. CDR3 nucleotides: TGTGCCAGCAGCTTAGGGGTAACCCAGTACTTC.

V gene TRBV9 combines with J gene TRBJ2-6, with D hard to call. V was shortened by 1 base and J by 1 base, with 9 bases between the two germline ends. This CDR3 has 16 amino acids. Germline V CDR1 and CDR2: SGDLS, YYNGEE. CDR3 sequence reads: CASSVPGWSGANVLTF. CDR3 DNA: TGTGCCAGCAGCGTACCAGGATGGTCTGGGGCCAACGTCCTGACTTTC.

This sequence joins TRBV6-1 and TRBJ2-2; perhaps TRBD1 as D (6 bases). Trimming shortened V by 7 bases and J by 0 bases, and 18 bases separated the two germline ends. The CDR3 spans 17 residues. Per the germline V gene, CDR1 is MNHNS and CDR2 is SASEGT. Written as DNA, the CDR3 is TGTGCCAGCACTGATCGGGACACAGACTCGAACACCGGGGAGCTGTTTTTT. It specifies CASTDRDTDSNTGELFF.

This rearrangement joins TRBV10-3 to TRBJ2-7; D not resolved. Germline loops: CDR1 ENHRY, CDR2 SYGVKD. The CDR3 length is 13 residues. With 7 bases removed from V and 7 bases from J, the gap between germline ends came to 17 bases. In DNA, the CDR3 is TGTGCCATCACCCCAGAGATCCGTGAGGAGCAGTACTTC. It yields the protein CAITPEIREEQYF.

V usage is TRBV2 and J usage is TRBJ1-5; 9 nucleotides line up with TRBD1. J gave up 6 bases and V 6 bases, and 6 bases lay outside the gene matches. This CDR3 region has 14 residues. CDR1 is SNHLY and CDR2 is FYNNEI in the germline V gene. The CDR3 is CASRAGTGSQPQHF. CDR3 DNA: TGTGCCAGCAGAGCCGGGACAGGGAGTCAGCCCCAGCATTTT.

In DNA form, the CDR3 reads TGTGCCAGCAGTTACTTGGTGTCAGGGGGCGACTATGGCTACACCTTC. As protein: CASSYLVSGGDYGYTF. This chain links TRBV6-6 with TRBJ1-2, with TRBD1 matching 8 bases. CDR1 MNHNY and CDR2 SVGAGI come from the germline V gene (reference sequence). The CDR3 is 16 residues long. V gave up 1 base and J gave up 3 bases; unmatched junction bases: 7.

The V call is TRBV6-4, the J call TRBJ2-3; 8 bases align to TRBD1. V was pared by 5 bases and J by 7 bases, with 11 bases of the junction left unmatched. CDR3 length: 15 amino acids. Germline assignment: CDR1 MRHNA and CDR2 SNTAGT. The CDR3 sequence: CASSKTSGGLNTQYF. For the CDR3, the DNA is TGTGCCAGCAGTAAGACCTCAGGGGGCCTCAATACGCAGTATTTT.

The chain combines TRBV27 with TRBJ1-2; TRBD1 might be the D (5 bases). CDR1 and CDR2 (germline): MNHEY, SMNVEV (reference sequence). This CDR3 has 14 residues. Trimming took 2 bases from V and 2 from J, leaving 9 bases between them. The CDR3 is CASSLRGANYGYTF. In DNA, the CDR3 is TGTGCCAGCAGTTTACGAGGGGCAAACTATGGCTACACCTTC.

This rearrangement joins TRBV14 to TRBJ2-7; no reliable D call. Germline V gene data show CDR1 as SGHDN and CDR2 as FVKESK. V was clipped by 5 bases and J by 4 bases, with 9 bases between them. This CDR3 is 12 amino acids long. The CDR3 DNA reads TGTGCCAGCAGCTTTGGGGAATACGAGCAGTACTTC. This sequence encodes CASSFGEYEQYF.

The chain has TRBV28 and TRBJ2-7; tentative D call: TRBD2 (5 bases). With 2 bases removed from V and 0 bases from J, the gap between germline ends came to 8 bases. The CDR3 spans 14 residues. Germline CDR1 is MDHEN and CDR2 is SYDVKM. The CDR3 spells CASSLRGPSYEQYF. In nucleotides, the CDR3 is TGTGCCAGCAGTTTACGGGGTCCCTCCTACGAGCAGTACTTC.

The chain joins TRBV7-6 to TRBJ2-7; D call uncertain. The CDR3 is made up of 14 amino acids. The germline V and J ends were trimmed by 5 bases and 0 bases, with 11 bases remaining between them. Germline V gene data show CDR1 as SGHVS and CDR2 as FNYEAQ. As DNA, the CDR3 is TGTGCCAGCAGCCCTGACGGAAGCTCCTACGAGCAGTACTTC. As protein: CASSPDGSSYEQYF.

This clone was seen ten or more times. J is TRBJ2-7 and V is TRBV6-5; 14 bases are a match to TRBD2. The CDR3 has 14 amino acids. Germline trimming cut 6 bases from V and 6 bases from J; bases unmatched to any gene: 4. CDR1 is MNHEY and CDR2 is SVGAGI in the germline V gene. Written as DNA, the CDR3 is TGTGCCAGCAGGGTCGGACTAGCGGGGGGCGAGCAGTACTTC. This codes for CASRVGLAGGEQYF.

The V call is TRBV6-6, the J call TRBJ2-7, with 11 positions matching TRBD2. V trimming: 5 bases; J trimming: 3 bases; junction bases outside the gene matches: 9. This CDR3 contains 16 residues. Germline CDR1 reads MNHNY; CDR2 reads SVGAGI (reference sequence). This CDR3 reads CASSHPGTSGDYEQYF. The CDR3 bases are TGTGCCAGCAGTCACCCCGGGACTAGCGGTGACTACGAGCAGTACTTC.

V usage is TRBV28 and J usage is TRBJ1-1; D ambiguous. Germline values: CDR1 MDHEN, CDR2 SYDVKM. This CDR3 has 15 amino acids. The V end was cut by 3 bases, the J end by 1 base, with 12 bases between. This CDR3 is CASSFSREGNTEAFF. In DNA form, the CDR3 reads TGTGCCAGCAGTTTTTCACGGGAAGGGAACACTGAAGCTTTCTTT.

The rearrangement links TRBV10-3 to TRBJ1-2, with 9 nucleotides matching TRBD1. V lost 0 bases to trimming and J lost 8 bases; unmatched junction nucleotides: 10. CDR1 is ENHRY and CDR2 is SYGVKD in the germline V gene. CDR3 size: 16 residues. For the CDR3, the DNA is TGTGCCATCAGTGAGTCGGGACAGGGTACCCTATGGGGCTACACCTTC. Amino acid sequence: CAISESGQGTLWGYTF.

V and J are TRBV5-1 and TRBJ1-1; TRBD1 agrees at 7 bases. This CDR3 contains 16 residues. The junction had 8 bases not matched to a gene; V was cut back by 2 bases and J by 1 base. Germline values: CDR1 SGHRS, CDR2 YFSETQ. The CDR3 sequence: CASSFGFGQANTEAFF. CDR3 bases: TGCGCCAGCAGCTTTGGTTTTGGACAGGCGAACACTGAAGCTTTCTTT.